This T cell receptor (beta chain) was captured by sequencing in a study of T cells after yellow fever vaccination. The wider study: SMART-Seq v4 Ultra Low Input prepared libraries from low-cell fractions. The study, taken as a whole, reports: Clones that expanded after primary vaccination mostly reappeared after the booster (roughly 96% CD4, around 87% CD8). Day 0 sorted memory subsets lacked detectable levels of almost all vaccine-responding clonotypes.

This clonotype was found a few times. Conversion of TCR transcripts into cDNA relied on 5'RACE template switching, which added a universal primer site and UMIs. TCRdb re-called the 5' RACE reads with MiXCR, one entry per CDR3 protein. The data show fewer than 7,000 distinct CDR3 sequences, roughly 6.5% seen once. V gave up 3 bases and J gave up 3 bases; unmatched junction bases: 4. Germline loops: CDR1 SGHAT, CDR2 FQNNGV. CDR3 size: 15 residues. This clonotype was sampled from a man aged 18 to 29 who received the YFV17D yellow fever vaccine. The sequencing here drew on PBMCs, either bulk or a sorted T-cell subset (CD4+, CD8+, memory, or dextramer-sorted; not recorded which), taken approximately 16 days after the first yellow fever vaccination. The genes are TRBV11-2 and TRBJ2-1, with 8 bases lining up with TRBD1. The CDR3 here is CASSLGQASYNEQFF. The CDR3 DNA sequence: TGTGCCAGCAGCTTGGGACAGGCGAGCTACAATGAGCAGTTCTTC.